This TCR beta chain was sequenced during a study of T-cell reconstitution after alpha-beta-depleted transplantation in children. It was with unique molecular identifiers that the TCRbeta library was prepared. TCRdb analysed the PCR reads with MiXCR anew, one entry per CDR3 protein. The table has 250,000 to 300,000 distinct CDR3 sequences, 9.5% to 10% seen once; the top ten hold around 10%. V was clipped by 5 bases and J by 5 bases; unmatched bases: 9. In germline, CDR1 is LNHDA, CDR2 SQIVND (reference sequence). The CDR3 consists of 16 residues. The sequence was collected from a human donor who donated a stem cell graft to a child with SCID. Sequenced material: PBMCs from the stem cell graft donor, taken from the stem cell graft. The rearrangement links TRBV19 to TRBJ1-5, with 10 positions matching TRBD1. This CDR3 is CASSARQGAGDQPQHF. CDR3 DNA sequence: TGTGCCAGTAGTGCCCGACAGGGGGCAGGGGATCAGCCCCAGCATTTT. Together with reference TRBV19 and TRBJ1-5, the CDR3 gives the full variable domain: DGGITQSPKYLFRKEGQNVTLSCEQNLNHDAMYWYRQDPGQGLRLIYYSQIVNDFQKGDIAEGYSVSREKKESFPLTVTSAQKNPTAFYLCASSARQGAGDQPQHFGDGTRLSIL.